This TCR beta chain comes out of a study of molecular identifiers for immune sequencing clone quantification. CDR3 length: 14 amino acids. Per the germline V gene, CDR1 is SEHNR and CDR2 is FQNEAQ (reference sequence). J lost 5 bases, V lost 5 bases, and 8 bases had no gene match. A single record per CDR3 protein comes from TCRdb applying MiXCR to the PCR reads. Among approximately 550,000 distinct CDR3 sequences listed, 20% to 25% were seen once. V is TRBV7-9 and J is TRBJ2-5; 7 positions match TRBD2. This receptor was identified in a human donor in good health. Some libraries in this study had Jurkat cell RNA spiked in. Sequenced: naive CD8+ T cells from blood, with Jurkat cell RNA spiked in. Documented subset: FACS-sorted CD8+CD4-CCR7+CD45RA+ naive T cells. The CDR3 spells CASSPQLASETQYF. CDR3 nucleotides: TGTGCCAGCAGCCCCCAACTAGCGAGCGAGACCCAGTACTTC. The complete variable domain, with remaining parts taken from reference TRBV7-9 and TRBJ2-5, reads DTGVSQNPRHKITKRGQNVTFRCDPISEHNRLYWYRQTLGQGPEFLTYFQNEAQLEKSRLLSDRFSAERPKGSFSTLEIQRTEQGDSAMYLCASSPQLASETQYFGPGTRLLVL.